The entry that follows covers one TCR beta chain sequence. The antigen remains unidentified. It was with unique molecular identifiers that the TCRbeta library was prepared. TCRdb itself ran the PCR reads through MiXCR, one entry per CDR3 protein. The sample yields a few hundred thousand distinct CDR3 sequences, 27% seen once. This entry belongs to a study of T-cell reconstitution after alpha-beta-depleted transplantation in children. General study points: Diversity of TCRbeta at day 60 was high in some patients, arising from surviving recipient T cells and thymic progenitors. Newly produced T cells mostly provided counts and TCRbeta diversity after one year, as hyperexpanded clones declined. Approximately two months post-transplant, alpha-beta T cells reportedly originated from several hundred expanded graft clones.

The germline V and J ends were trimmed by 4 bases and 5 bases, with 12 bases remaining between them. Germline assignment: CDR1 MGHRA and CDR2 YSYEKL. This CDR3 comprises 14 residues. This clonotype originated in a boy under two years old with Wiskott-Aldrich syndrome, due to receive a stem cell transplant. The chain is built from TRBV4-1 and TRBJ1-3; no definite D call. The input for sequencing was PBMCs, taken before TCRalphabeta/CD19-depleted stem cell transplant. For the CDR3, the DNA is TGCGCCAGCAGCCGGACCATTTATCGAAACACCATATATTTT. Its protein product is CASSRTIYRNTIYF.